Listed below are T cell receptor beta chains from one sample, sequenced in a study of OX40 agonist ivuxolimab in advanced cancers. Clones were sequenced by immunoSEQ multiplex PCR, and TCRdb holds only the in-frame ones, with some missing. Among more than 45,000 clones listed, around nine tenths were seen once. The input for sequencing was CD4+ or CD8+ T cells sorted from blood, taken in a trial of the OX40 agonist ivuxolimab. The receptors shown here come from an adult with an advanced solid tumor such as melanoma, head and neck, liver or kidney cancer. Both conserved end residues are part of each CDR3. The D gene is left open where the match is weak.

D gene	V gene	CDR3 protein
TRBD1	TRBV4-1	CASSQGDRTSTDTQYF
-	TRBV5-4	CASSLAGTTSTDTQYF
-	TRBV6-6	CASSYGGDYGYTF
-	TRBV28	CASSFWSQPQHF
-	TRBV10-3	CAISVRGTGRGRVSYEQYF
-	TRBV6-5	CASSTNRNTYEQYF
TRBD2	TRBV7-8	CASSPPSGSFNEQFF
-	TRBV14	CASSRAGHYYEQYF
TRBD2	TRBV28	CASSPGYSGSSYEQYF
-	TRBV6-6	CASSYRGRATDTQYF
TRBD2	TRBV5-1	CASSQGLAGGHYEQYF
TRBD2	TRBV2	CASTQGAGANSEQYF
TRBD1	TRBV7-9	CASSLDRGSTDTQYF
TRBD2	TRBV5-5	CASSSRGEFQYF
-	TRBV7-7	CASSLYSVTGELFF
-	TRBV18	CASSLAGMGYNEQFF
-	TRBV30	CAWAGLRADTQYF
-	TRBV9	CASSSSRESNTEAFF
TRBD1	TRBV30	CAWSGQGGYEQYF
-	TRBV4-1	CASSQRGTVLADTQYF
-	TRBV28	CASSFQGTLNYGYTF
TRBD2	TRBV28	CASSSPGTSGWNEQFF
TRBD2	TRBV11-3	CASSFTSGSGYEQYF
-	TRBV19	CASTLSGRGLGTEAFF
-	TRBV6-5	CASSSLAGANVLTF
TRBD1	TRBV28	CASSLRGLGNTIYF
-	TRBV9	CASSVDLNTEAFF
-	TRBV29-1	CSVEQQPTDTQYF
-	TRBV30	CAWSQDTPSAFF
TRBD2	TRBV27	CASSLFPSGFANTGELFF
-	TRBV7-6	CASSLEVETQYF
-	TRBV5-1	CASKQGSGRWEKLFF
-	TRBV18	CASYRGGRSYNEQFF
-	TRBV5-1	CASSLAQSSYEQYF
-	TRBV6-5	CASSWSRDNTEAFF
TRBD1	TRBV2	CASSPSGQGAGELFF
TRBD1	TRBV28	CASRTGNYGYTF
TRBD1	TRBV18	CASSPPGQGEHQPQHF
-	TRBV28	CASSRRGGYTF
-	TRBV5-6	CASSRIGARGYTF
-	TRBV5-4	CASSLKGGGYTF
TRBD1	TRBV2	CASRPGQGIRVQYF
TRBD1	TRBV5-4	CASSTAGTGITYEQFF
TRBD1	TRBV2	CASRGTGGGTGELFF
-	TRBV27	CASSLSRGGYGYTF
-	TRBV19	CASRGGGSYNEQFF
-	TRBV19	CASSTLDFQETQYF
TRBD1	TRBV5-1	CASSLGQGREKLFF
-	TRBV27	CATRASAYTYEQYF
-	TRBV2	CASSDRRGYGNQPQHF
TRBD2	TRBV7-2	CASSFSGGEQYF
-	TRBV28	CASSYAGSYNEQFF
-	TRBV20-1	CTSGGPETQYF
-	TRBV5-3	CARSRKQGFVHEQFF
-	TRBV30	CAWSRPMNYGYTF
TRBD2	TRBV9	CASSVIAGGNLNEQFF
-	TRBV9	CASSPSTVRTEAFF
-	TRBV5-1	CASSLGPGWNQPQHF
-	TRBV6-1	CASHGRAGRTDTQYF